This T cell receptor (beta chain) was identified in a study of blood T cell repertoires in COVID-19. Looking at the study overall: Specimens from acute and convalescent COVID-19 originated in the United States, Italy and Spain. T cells, B-cell-depleted T cells, or PBMCs provided the cDNA or gDNA that served as material.

Study processing details: Amplification of reference gene primers provided the estimated nucleated cell counts. The assay was immunoSEQ multiplex PCR, and TCRdb's table has in-frame clones only and misses some. For V, J and clone size, that table is used; D and trimming come from the DNA. The table shows roughly 230,000 clones, with around 83% occurring only once. This TCR came from a man in his forties or fifties with acute or convalescent COVID-19. The sequencing sample was made of peripheral blood.

As DNA, the CDR3 is TGTGCCAGCGACAGCTCTGGGGCCAACGTCCTGACTTTC. Its protein product is CASDSSGANVLTF. The rearrangement links TRBV28 to TRBJ2-6; D is perhaps TRBD1 (5 bases). The germline V gene encodes CDR1 MDHEN and CDR2 SYDVKM. V was shortened by 8 bases and J by 0 bases, with 5 bases between the two germline ends. CDR3 length: 13 residues.